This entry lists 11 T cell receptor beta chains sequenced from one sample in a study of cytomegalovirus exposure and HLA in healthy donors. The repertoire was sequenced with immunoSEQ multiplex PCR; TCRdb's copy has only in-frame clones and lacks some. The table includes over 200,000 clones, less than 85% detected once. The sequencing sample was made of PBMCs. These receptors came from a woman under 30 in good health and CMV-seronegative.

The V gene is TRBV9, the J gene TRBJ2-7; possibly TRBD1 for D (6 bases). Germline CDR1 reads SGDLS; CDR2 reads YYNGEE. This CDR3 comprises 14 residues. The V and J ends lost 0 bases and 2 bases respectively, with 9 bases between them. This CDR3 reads CASSVATGPYEQYF. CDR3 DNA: TGTGCCAGCAGCGTAGCGACAGGTCCCTACGAGCAGTACTTC.

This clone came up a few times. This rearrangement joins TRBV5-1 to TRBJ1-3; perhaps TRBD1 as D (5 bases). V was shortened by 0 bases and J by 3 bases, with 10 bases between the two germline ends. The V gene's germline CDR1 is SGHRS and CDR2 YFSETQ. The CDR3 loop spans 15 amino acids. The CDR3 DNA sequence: TGCGCCAGCAGCTTGGGGGGACTTGATGGAAACACCATATATTTT. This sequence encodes CASSLGGLDGNTIYF.

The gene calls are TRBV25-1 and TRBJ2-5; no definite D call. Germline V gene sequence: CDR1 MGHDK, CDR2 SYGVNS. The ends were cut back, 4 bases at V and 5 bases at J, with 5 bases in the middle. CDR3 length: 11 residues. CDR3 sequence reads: CASSGAETQYF. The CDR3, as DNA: TGTGCCAGCAGTGGTGCGGAGACCCAGTACTTC.

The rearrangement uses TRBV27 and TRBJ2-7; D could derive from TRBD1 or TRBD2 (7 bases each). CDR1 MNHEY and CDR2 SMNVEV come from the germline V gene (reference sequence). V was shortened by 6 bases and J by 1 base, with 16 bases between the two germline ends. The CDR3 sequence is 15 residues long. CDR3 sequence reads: CASRRSGGASYEQYF. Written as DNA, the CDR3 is TGTGCCAGCAGGAGATCAGGGGGGGCGTCCTACGAGCAGTACTTC.

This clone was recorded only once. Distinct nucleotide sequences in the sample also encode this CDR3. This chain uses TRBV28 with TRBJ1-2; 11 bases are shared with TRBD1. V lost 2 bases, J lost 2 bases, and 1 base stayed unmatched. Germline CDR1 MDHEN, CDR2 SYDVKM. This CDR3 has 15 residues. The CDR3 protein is CASSLGTGGNYGYTF. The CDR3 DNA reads TGTGCCAGCAGTTTAGGGACAGGGGGAAACTATGGCTACACCTTC.

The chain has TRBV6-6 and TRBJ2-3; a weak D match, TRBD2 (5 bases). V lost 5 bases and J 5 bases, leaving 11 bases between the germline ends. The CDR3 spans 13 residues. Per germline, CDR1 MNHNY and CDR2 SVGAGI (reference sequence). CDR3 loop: CASSPFEGDTQYF. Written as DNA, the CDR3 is TGTGCCAGCAGTCCCTTTGAGGGAGATACGCAGTATTTT.

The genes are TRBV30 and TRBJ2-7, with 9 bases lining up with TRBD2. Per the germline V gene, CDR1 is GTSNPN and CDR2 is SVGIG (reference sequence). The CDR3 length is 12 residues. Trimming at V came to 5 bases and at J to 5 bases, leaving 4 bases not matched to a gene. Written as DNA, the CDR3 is TGTGCCTGGGGGACTAGCTGGGACGAGCAGTACTTC. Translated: CAWGTSWDEQYF.

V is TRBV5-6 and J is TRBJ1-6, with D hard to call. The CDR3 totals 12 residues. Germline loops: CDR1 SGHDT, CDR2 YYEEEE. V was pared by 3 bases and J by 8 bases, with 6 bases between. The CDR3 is CASSSGHSPLHF. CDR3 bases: TGTGCCAGCAGCTCGGGCCATTCACCCCTCCACTTT.

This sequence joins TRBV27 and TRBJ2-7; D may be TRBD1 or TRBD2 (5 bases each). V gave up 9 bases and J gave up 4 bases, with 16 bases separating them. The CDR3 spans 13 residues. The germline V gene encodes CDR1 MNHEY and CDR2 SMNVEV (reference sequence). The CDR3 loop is CASHRTGLYEQYF. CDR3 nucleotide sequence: TGTGCCAGTCATAGAACGGGGCTATACGAGCAGTACTTC.

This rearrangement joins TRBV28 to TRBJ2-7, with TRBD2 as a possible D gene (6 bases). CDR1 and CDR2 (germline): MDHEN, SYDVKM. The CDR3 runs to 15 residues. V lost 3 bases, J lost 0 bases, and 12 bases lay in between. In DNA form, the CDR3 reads TGTGCCAGCAGTTTTAGCGCTAGCGTCTCCTACGAGCAGTACTTC. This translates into CASSFSASVSYEQYF.

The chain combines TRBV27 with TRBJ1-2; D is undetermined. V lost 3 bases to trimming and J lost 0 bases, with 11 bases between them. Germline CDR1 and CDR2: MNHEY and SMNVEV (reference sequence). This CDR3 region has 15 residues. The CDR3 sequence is CASSFAPGSNYGYTF. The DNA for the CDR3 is TGTGCCAGCAGTTTCGCCCCCGGATCTAACTATGGCTACACCTTC.